What follows are 4 T cell receptor beta chains derived from one specimen sequenced in a study of blood T cell repertoires in COVID-19. Method: immunoSEQ multiplex PCR; TCRdb's copy keeps in-frame clones and lacks some. The sample contains approximately 260,000 clones, approximately 90% of which appear only once. The sequenced material came from peripheral blood. The receptors stem from a woman aged 35 to 49 with acute or convalescent COVID-19.

The CDR3 bases are TGTGCCAGCTCACCGGTCGGACAGGGTTTTGTACGGACTGAAGCTTTCTTT. This translates into CASSPVGQGFVRTEAFF. The J gene is TRBJ1-1, the V gene TRBV18; 8 positions match TRBD1. The germline V gene encodes CDR1 KGHSH and CDR2 LQKENI. Trimming took 3 bases from V and 5 from J; bases not matched to a gene: 14. This CDR3 has 17 amino acids.

This chain uses TRBV6-4 with TRBJ1-2; 8 bases are shared with TRBD1. The junction had 7 bases not matched to a gene; V was cut back by 6 bases and J by 4 bases. The germline CDR1 and CDR2 sequences are MRHNA and SNTAGT. The CDR3 contains 14 residues. In nucleotides, the CDR3 is TGTGCCAGCAGAGGAGGACAGGGCGGCTATGGCTACACCTTC. Translating it yields CASRGGQGGYGYTF.

J is TRBJ1-1 and V is TRBV2; TRBD1 matches at 7 bases. Germline values: CDR1 SNHLY, CDR2 FYNNEI. The CDR3 has 13 residues. V trimming: 6 bases; J trimming: 1 base; junction bases outside the gene matches: 2. CDR3 region: CASRRTGNTEAFF. CDR3 nucleotides: TGTGCCAGCAGGCGGACAGGGAACACTGAAGCTTTCTTT.

This clone was seen a single time. The V gene is TRBV7-2, the J gene TRBJ2-5, with TRBD2 matching 8 bases. V dropped 5 bases and J dropped 2; count of bases not matched to a gene: 7. This CDR3 spans 15 amino acids. The germline gives CDR1 SGHTA, CDR2 FQGNSA. The CDR3: CASSTQTSAQETQYF. DNA of the CDR3: TGTGCCAGCAGCACCCAGACTAGCGCACAAGAGACCCAGTACTTC.